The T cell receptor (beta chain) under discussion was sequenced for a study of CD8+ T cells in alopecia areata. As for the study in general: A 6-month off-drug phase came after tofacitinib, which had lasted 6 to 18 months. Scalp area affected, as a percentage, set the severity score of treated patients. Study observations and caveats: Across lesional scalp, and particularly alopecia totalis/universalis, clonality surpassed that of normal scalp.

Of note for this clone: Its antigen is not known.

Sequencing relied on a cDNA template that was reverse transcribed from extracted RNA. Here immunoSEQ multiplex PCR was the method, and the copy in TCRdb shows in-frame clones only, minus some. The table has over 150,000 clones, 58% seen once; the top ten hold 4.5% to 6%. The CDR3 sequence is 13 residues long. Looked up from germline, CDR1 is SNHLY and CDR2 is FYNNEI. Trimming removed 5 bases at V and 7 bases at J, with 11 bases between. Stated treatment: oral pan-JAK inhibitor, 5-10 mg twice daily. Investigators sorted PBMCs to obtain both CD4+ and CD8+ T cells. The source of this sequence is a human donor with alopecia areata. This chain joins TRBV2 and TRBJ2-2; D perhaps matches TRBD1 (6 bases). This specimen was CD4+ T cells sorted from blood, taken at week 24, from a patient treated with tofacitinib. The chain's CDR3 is CASSFEGDGELFF. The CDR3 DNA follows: TGTGCCAGCAGTTTCGAGGGGGACGGGGAGCTGTTTTTT. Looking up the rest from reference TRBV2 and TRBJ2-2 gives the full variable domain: EPEVTQTPSHQVTQMGQEVILRCVPISNHLYFYWYRQILGQKVEFLVSFYNNEISEKSEIFDDQFSVERPDGSNFTLKIRSTKLEDSAMYFCASSFEGDGELFFGEGSRLTVL.